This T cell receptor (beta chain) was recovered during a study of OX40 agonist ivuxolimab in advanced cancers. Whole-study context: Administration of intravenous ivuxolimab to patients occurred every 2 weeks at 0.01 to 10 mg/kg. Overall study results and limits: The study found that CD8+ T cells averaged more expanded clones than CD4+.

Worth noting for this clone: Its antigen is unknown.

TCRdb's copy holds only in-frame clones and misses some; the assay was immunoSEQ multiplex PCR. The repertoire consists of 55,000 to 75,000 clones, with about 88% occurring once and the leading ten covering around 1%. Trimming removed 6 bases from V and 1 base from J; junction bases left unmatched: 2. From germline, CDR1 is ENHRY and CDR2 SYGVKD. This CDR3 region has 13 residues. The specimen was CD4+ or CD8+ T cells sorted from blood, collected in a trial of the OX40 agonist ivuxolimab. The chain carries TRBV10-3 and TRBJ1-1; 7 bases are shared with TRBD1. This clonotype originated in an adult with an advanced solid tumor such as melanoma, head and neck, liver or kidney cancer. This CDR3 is CAIRGTENTEAFF. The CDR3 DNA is TGTGCCATCAGAGGGACAGAGAACACTGAAGCTTTCTTT.